This T cell receptor (beta chain) was observed in a study of blood T cell repertoires in COVID-19. Generated by immunoSEQ multiplex PCR, the TCRdb table keeps only in-frame clones and is missing some. The data contain about 240,000 clones, around 88% of them singletons. The clonotype was recovered from a woman in her twenties or thirties who had recovered from COVID-19. The sample taken for sequencing was PBMCs or T cells enriched from blood (not recorded which).

This CDR3 is CASSYSTGTSYTYEQYF. The CDR3 DNA reads as TGTGCCAGCAGTTATTCAACCGGGACTAGCTATACCTACGAGCAGTACTTC. The genes are TRBV6-2 or TRBV6-3 and TRBJ2-7; TRBD2 matches at 9 bases. Trimming cost V 3 bases and J 2 bases; bases outside gene matches: 11. This CDR3 region has 17 residues. Germline loops: CDR1 MNHEY, CDR2 SVGEGT.